A selection of T cell receptor beta chains follows, all from one sample in a study of blood T cells in healthy people across ages. TCRdb redid the calling of the 5' RACE reads with MiXCR, one entry per CDR3 protein. The profile shows around 1,100,000 distinct CDR3 sequences, roughly two fifths of them singletons. The sample comprised blood. Receptors originate from a man between 18 and 35 years old in good health. Both conserved end residues are part of each CDR3. The D gene is left open where the match is weak. Clone sizes are given selectively: once, few, many, or a class where the clone is expanded.

D | size | J | V | DNA | CDR3
NA | few | TRBJ1-4 | TRBV4-2 | TGTGCCAGCAGCCAAGATCTAGGCAGGGGAGGTGAAAAACTGTTTTTT | CASSQDLGRGGEKLFF
TRBD2 | many | TRBJ2-7 | TRBV28 | TGTGCCAGCAGCTTGAGCGGGGGCTCCTACGAGCAGTACTTC | CASSLSGGSYEQYF
TRBD2 | few | TRBJ2-1 | TRBV4-1 | TGCGCCAGCAGCCAAGTGGGAAGGACTAGTAACGATGAGCAGTTCTTC | CASSQVGRTSNDEQFF
TRBD1 | NA | TRBJ1-6 | TRBV10-3 | TGTGCCAACGGACAGGGTAATTCACCCCTCCACTTT | CANGQGNSPLHF
TRBD2 | NA | TRBJ2-1 | TRBV2 | TGTGCCAGCACTCCCGTAAGCGGGGCGCTCTACAATGAGCAGTTCTTC | CASTPVSGALYNEQFF
TRBD1 | NA | TRBJ2-1 | TRBV9 | TGTGCCAGCAGCGTAGGGCAAGGGACAGGTAGCTCCTACAATGAGCAGTTCTTC | CASSVGQGTGSSYNEQFF
NA | NA | TRBJ2-7 | TRBV7-2 | TGTGCCAGCAGCTTAGTTGGGGGACGGCCTTACGAGCAGTACTTC | CASSLVGGRPYEQYF
NA | many | TRBJ2-1 | TRBV9 | TGTGCCAGCAGCGTTTCGGGTGGCAATGAGCAGTTCTTC | CASSVSGGNEQFF
NA | NA | TRBJ1-2 | TRBV29-1 | TGCAGCGTTGAAGAGACGGGGGCTAGCTATGGCTACACCTTC | CSVEETGASYGYTF
NA | NA | TRBJ1-4 | TRBV10-3 | TGTGCCATCAGTGACCAAGGTGCAACTAATGAAAAACTGTTTTTT | CAISDQGATNEKLFF
TRBD2 | NA | TRBJ2-3 | TRBV12-3/TRBV12-4 | TGTGCCAGCAGTCACTCTTGGGGGACTAGCGGGGGCACAGATGCGCAGTATTTT | CASSHSWGTSGGTDAQYF
NA | NA | TRBJ2-5 | TRBV27 | TGTGCCAGCAGTCCGCCTTCCGGTGAGCAGTACTTC | CASSPPSGEQYF
TRBD1 | NA | TRBJ2-3 | TRBV5-6 | TGTGCCAGCAGCTTCCTCCGGACAGGGTATCAGTATTTT | CASSFLRTGYQYF
NA | few | TRBJ2-7 | TRBV20-1 | TGCAGTGCTAGAGATCAGGGCGGCTACGAGCAGTACTTC | CSARDQGGYEQYF
TRBD1 | few | TRBJ1-2 | TRBV12-3/TRBV12-4 | TGTGCCAGCAGTTTTTGGGACAGGGGTGGCTACACCTTC | CASSFWDRGGYTF
NA | NA | TRBJ2-7 | TRBV3-1 | TGTGCCAGCAGCCAAGACCCCTCGGATCCAGGGCAGTACTTC | CASSQDPSDPGQYF
NA | NA | TRBJ2-1 | TRBV7-8 | TGTGCCAGCAGCTTCGACCATTACAATGAGCAGTTCTTC | CASSFDHYNEQFF
TRBD1 | NA | TRBJ2-2 | TRBV7-3 | TGTGCCAGCAGCTGGACAGGAGAAGGGGAGCTGTTTTTT | CASSWTGEGELFF
NA | NA | TRBJ2-3 | TRBV7-2 | TGTGTCAGCAGTTTAGTAGCGGTCTTCACAGATACGCAGTATTTT | CVSSLVAVFTDTQYF
NA | NA | TRBJ2-2 | TRBV25-1 | TGTGCCAGCAGTGAATTCTCTAAGTTGGGGGAGCTGTTTTTT | CASSEFSKLGELFF
NA | NA | TRBJ2-5 | TRBV5-1 | TGCGCCAGCAGCTTAACAGGCACCAAAGAAGAGACCCAGTACTTC | CASSLTGTKEETQYF
TRBD2 | many | TRBJ2-1 | TRBV5-1 | TGCGCCAGCAGCTTGGTAGCGGGGGGAGACAATGAGCAGTTCTTC | CASSLVAGGDNEQFF
NA | few | TRBJ2-5 | TRBV12-3/TRBV12-4 | TGTGCCAGCAGACTGACTCCGTCCCAAGAGACCCAGTACTTC | CASRLTPSQETQYF
TRBD2 | NA | TRBJ2-3 | TRBV7-2 | TGTGCCAGCAGCTACACTAGCGGGGGAAACACAGATACGCAGTATTTT | CASSYTSGGNTDTQYF
NA | few | TRBJ2-2 | TRBV20-1 | TGCAGTGCTAGAGATGGGGCCCTCACCGGGGAGCTGTTTTTT | CSARDGALTGELFF
TRBD1 | NA | TRBJ1-3 | TRBV6-1 | TGTGCCAGCAGGGCCGGGACAGTCTCTGGAAACACCATATATTTT | CASRAGTVSGNTIYF
NA | NA | TRBJ2-1 | TRBV5-1 | TGCGCCAGCAGCTTGGGTGGTTCTCCCTACAATGAGCAGTTCTTC | CASSLGGSPYNEQFF
NA | few | TRBJ2-1 | TRBV5-8 | TGTGCCAGCATGGCCCGCCCAGAATTCTCCTACAATGAGCAGTTCTTC | CASMARPEFSYNEQFF
TRBD1 | once | TRBJ1-2 | TRBV7-8 | TGTGCCAGCAGCCACTCGGGACAGGGTCTTGGCTACACCTTC | CASSHSGQGLGYTF
NA | NA | TRBJ1-6 | TRBV12-3/TRBV12-4 | TGTGCCAGCAGCACCGGACAGCCATCCAATTCACCCCTCCACTTT | CASSTGQPSNSPLHF
NA | few | TRBJ1-1 | TRBV24-1 | TGTGCCACCAGTGACGCGGGCACTGAAGCTTTCTTT | CATSDAGTEAFF
NA | NA | TRBJ2-1 | TRBV5-6 | TGTGCCAGCAGCTTGGGGGCGAAGCGGAGTCTCTCCTACAATGAGCAGTTCTTC | CASSLGAKRSLSYNEQFF
NA | few | TRBJ1-5 | TRBV6-2/TRBV6-3 | TGTGCCAGCAGCCCTCAGGAGTATAGCAATCAGCCCCAGCATTTT | CASSPQEYSNQPQHF
TRBD2 | few | TRBJ2-3 | TRBV20-1 | TGCAGTGCTAGAGATCCAGCGGGGGTTTCTACGCAGTATTTT | CSARDPAGVSTQYF
TRBD1 | few | TRBJ2-2 | TRBV7-9 | TGTGCCAGCAGCTTCTTCGAGACAGGGGGCCTCCCCGGGGAGCTGTTTTTT | CASSFFETGGLPGELFF
NA | NA | TRBJ2-3 | TRBV4-3 | TGCGCCAGCAGCCAAGAGGTATTTATTCAGCGGGTCACCACAGATACGCAGTATTTT | CASSQEVFIQRVTTDTQYF
NA | few | TRBJ2-1 | TRBV5-6 | TGTGCCAGCAGCCCTCAGGGAACTCGTCCGTTCTTC | CASSPQGTRPFF
TRBD2 | NA | TRBJ2-1 | TRBV7-9 | TGTGCCAGCAGCCACGATGGGGTAGCGGGGGGTCAGACCTACAATGAGCAGTTCTTC | CASSHDGVAGGQTYNEQFF
TRBD2 | NA | TRBJ2-1 | TRBV29-1 | TGCAGCGCTGGACTAGCGGGGGCCAGCTCCTACAATGAGCAGTTCTTC | CSAGLAGASSYNEQFF
TRBD1 | few | TRBJ2-3 | TRBV20-1 | TGCAGTGCCCCTCGGACAGGAGGCTCCACAGATACGCAGTATTTT | CSAPRTGGSTDTQYF
NA | few | TRBJ1-5 | TRBV6-5 | TGTGCCAGCAGTATCGGCGCGGTACAACCCCAGCATTTT | CASSIGAVQPQHF
TRBD2 | NA | TRBJ2-7 | TRBV12-3/TRBV12-4 | TGTGCCAGCAGTGCCACTCCTAGCGGCGACGAGCAGTACTTC | CASSATPSGDEQYF
TRBD2 | NA | TRBJ2-1 | TRBV29-1 | TGCAGCGTTGAAGTACGTGGTAGCGGGGGACCCTCCTACAATGAGCAGTTCTTC | CSVEVRGSGGPSYNEQFF